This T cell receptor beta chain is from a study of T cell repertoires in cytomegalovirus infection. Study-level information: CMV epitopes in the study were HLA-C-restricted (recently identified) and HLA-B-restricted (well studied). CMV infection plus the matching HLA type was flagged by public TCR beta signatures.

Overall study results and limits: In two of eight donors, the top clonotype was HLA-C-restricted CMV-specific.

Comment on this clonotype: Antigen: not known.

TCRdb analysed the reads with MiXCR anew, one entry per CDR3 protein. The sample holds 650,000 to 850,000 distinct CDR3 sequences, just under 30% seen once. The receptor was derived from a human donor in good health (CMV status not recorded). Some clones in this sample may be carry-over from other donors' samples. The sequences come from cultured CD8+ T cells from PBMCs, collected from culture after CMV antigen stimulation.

The CDR3 coding sequence is TGTGCTAGTGGTTTGTTTACAGGTCTAGGTGATACTGAAGCTTTCTTT. Its translation: CASGLFTGLGDTEAFF. The rearrangement uses TRBV12-5 and TRBJ1-1, with D perhaps matching TRBD1 (5 bases). Germline V gene data show CDR1 as LGHNT and CDR2 as FRNRAP. Deletions cut 2 bases from V and 5 bases from J, with 18 bases between. The CDR3 spans 16 residues.